This TCR beta chain stems from a study of vaccination and CD4 T cells after COVID-19. In the case of this clonotype: What it binds is not known.

The CDR3 spans 16 residues. Trimming took 0 bases from V and 9 from J, leaving 20 bases between them. Germline V gene lookup returns CDR1 MGHDK and CDR2 SYGVNS. At the Johns Hopkins FTIC core, DNA taken from cultured CD4+ T cells was sequenced by way of the Oncomine TCR Beta short-read assay. Each CDR3 protein is one row after TCRdb ran MiXCR on the PCR reads. The table lists about 13,000 distinct CDR3 sequences, 60% to 80% of them singletons, with roughly 30% in the top ten. Treatment in this sample: roughly ten-day PBMC culture with coronavirus spike peptide pools or control peptides (ViraFEST assay). The culture of a few million PBMCs per well included 8.5 to 10 IU/ml IL-2 and 9.5 to 10 ug/ml peptide pools. Negative selection recovered the CD4+ T cells once they had spent more than eight days in culture.

V usage is TRBV25-1 and J usage is TRBJ1-2; D gene ambiguous. This clonotype was sampled from a human donor who had recovered from COVID-19. The sample comprised CD4+ T cells from blood, cultured in vitro. The CDR3 DNA sequence: TGTGCCAGCAGTGAATATGGGTTAGGAGACAACAACCGCTACACCTTC. This translates into CASSEYGLGDNNRYTF.